Listed below are T cell receptor beta chains from one sample, sequenced in a study of early T cells in non-severe SARS-CoV-2 infection. In TCRdb, the 5' RACE reads were re-called with MiXCR into one record per CDR3 protein. The top ten clones hold 4.5% of a sample with roughly 53,000 distinct CDR3 sequences, over 9.5% of them seen once. What was sequenced was whole blood. Source of these receptors: an adult who was a healthcare worker with PCR-confirmed SARS-CoV-2 infection or an uninfected control (not recorded which). Both conserved end residues are part of each CDR3. Fields, in order: clone size, V gene, D gene, CDR3 length, J gene, CDR3 DNA, CDR3 protein. The D gene is left open where the match is weak. Rows give clone size only sometimes, using once, few, many, or a class for an expanded clone.

size: many; V: TRBV20-1; D: -; length: 14; J: TRBJ1-1; DNA: TGCAGTGCTACCCCGTTAATGGATTACACTGAAGCTTTCTTT; CDR3: CSATPLMDYTEAFF
size: few; V: TRBV18; D: -; length: 14; J: TRBJ2-7; DNA: TGTGCCAGCTCACCGCGACAAGGATACTACGAGCAGTACTTC; CDR3: CASSPRQGYYEQYF
size: -; V: TRBV24-1; D: -; length: 15; J: TRBJ1-5; DNA: TGTGCCACCAGTGGAGGAGGACAAGGTTTCCAGCCCCAGCATTTT; CDR3: CATSGGGQGFQPQHF
size: many; V: TRBV18; D: -; length: 16; J: TRBJ2-2; DNA: TGTGCCAGCTCACCACAATTAGGGTCGAACACCGGGGAGCTGTTTTTT; CDR3: CASSPQLGSNTGELFF
size: few; V: TRBV5-4; D: -; length: 13; J: TRBJ2-7; DNA: TGTGCCAGCAGCTTACCGGGGCTCGAAAAGGTGTACTTC; CDR3: CASSLPGLEKVYF
size: few; V: TRBV24-1; D: TRBD1; length: 13; J: TRBJ2-2; DNA: TGTGCCACCTCGACAGGGATCACCGGGGAGCTGTTTTTT; CDR3: CATSTGITGELFF
size: -; V: TRBV6-5; D: TRBD1; length: 15; J: TRBJ1-2; DNA: TGTGCCAGCAGTTACATTGGGACAGGGTACTATGGCTACACCTTC; CDR3: CASSYIGTGYYGYTF
size: many; V: TRBV11-2; D: TRBD2; length: 14; J: TRBJ2-3; DNA: TGTGCCAGCACGGCGGGGGGCGTCACAGATACGCAGTATTTT; CDR3: CASTAGGVTDTQYF
size: -; V: TRBV21-1; D: -; length: 14; J: TRBJ1-1; DNA: TGTGCCAGCACCCCAGGGGGCTCTAGCACTGAAGCTTTCTTT; CDR3: CASTPGGSSTEAFF
size: -; V: TRBV7-9; D: TRBD1; length: 16; J: TRBJ2-5; DNA: TGTGCCAGCAGCCTACGGGACAGACCCCAGGGGGAGACCCAGTACTTC; CDR3: CASSLRDRPQGETQYF
size: -; V: TRBV2; D: TRBD1; length: 14; J: TRBJ2-1; DNA: TGTGCCAGCAGTAAGACAGGGGGCTACAATGAGCAGTTCTTC; CDR3: CASSKTGGYNEQFF
size: few; V: TRBV7-3; D: -; length: 13; J: TRBJ2-1; DNA: TGTGCCAGCAGCTTAAGTGGGGGTCCCGAGCAGTTCTTC; CDR3: CASSLSGGPEQFF
size: -; V: TRBV7-9; D: -; length: 14; J: TRBJ2-3; DNA: TGTGCCAGCCCCCGCGAGGAGAGCACAGATACGCAGTATTTT; CDR3: CASPREESTDTQYF
size: few; V: TRBV6-6; D: -; length: 14; J: TRBJ1-1; DNA: TGTGCCAGCAGTCCCAGACAGTTGAACACTGAAGCTTTCTTT; CDR3: CASSPRQLNTEAFF
size: once; V: TRBV4-1; D: -; length: 15; J: TRBJ2-4; DNA: TGCGCCAGCAGCCATCTAACGGGGGGCCGGTGGATTCAGTACTTC; CDR3: CASSHLTGGRWIQYF
size: many; V: TRBV5-1; D: -; length: 13; J: TRBJ2-5; DNA: TGCGCCAGCAGCTTGGACCAGAGGGGGACCCAGTACTTC; CDR3: CASSLDQRGTQYF
size: many; V: TRBV7-3; D: TRBD2; length: 15; J: TRBJ2-1; DNA: TGTGCCAGCAGCTTAACCCTAGCGGGGTACAATGAGCAGTTCTTC; CDR3: CASSLTLAGYNEQFF